Shown below are 32 T cell receptor beta chains from a single sample sequenced in a study of long-term antiretroviral therapy in people with HIV. Samples were assayed with immunoSEQ v3.0 at survey level. TCRdb keeps only in-frame clones here, not all; method: immunoSEQ multiplex PCR. The repertoire holds about 5,600 clones, with around 80% as singletons. Sequenced material: unsorted PBMCs, taken 1.8 years before starting antiretroviral therapy. These receptors all stem from a man between 35 and 55 years old with HIV.

This chain links TRBV28 with TRBJ2-2, with TRBD2 matching 7 bases. J gave up 3 bases and V 6 bases, and 10 bases lay outside the gene matches. The CDR3 totals 16 residues. Germline CDR1 and CDR2: MDHEN and SYDVKM. CDR3 DNA: TGTGCCAGCAGGGCAGGGAGCGGGATATACACCGGGGAGCTGTTTTTT. It codes for CASRAGSGIYTGELFF.

The gene calls are TRBV7-3 and TRBJ1-5, with unresolved D. CDR3 size: 13 residues. Germline CDR1 SGHTA, CDR2 FQGTGA. V was pared by 1 base and J by 7 bases, with 8 bases between. This CDR3 is CASSLNRDQPQHF. The CDR3 bases are TGTGCCAGCAGCTTAAACCGAGACCAGCCCCAGCATTTT.

The chain recombines TRBV29-1 with TRBJ1-5; the match to TRBD1 covers 10 bases. J lost 6 bases, V lost 5 bases, and 10 bases had no gene match. Germline CDR1 and CDR2: SQVTM and ANQGSEA. The CDR3 loop spans 15 amino acids. The CDR3 reads CSVKVGGTGAQPQHF. Here the CDR3 DNA reads TGCAGCGTTAAGGTCGGGGGGACAGGGGCTCAGCCCCAGCATTTT. Full variable domain (outside the CDR3, taken from reference TRBV29-1 and TRBJ1-5): SAVISQKPSRDICQRGTSLTIQCQVDSQVTMMFWYRQQPGQSLTLIATANQGSEATYESGFVIDKFPISRPNLTFSTLTVSNMSPEDSSIYLCSVKVGGTGAQPQHFGDGTRLSIL.

J is TRBJ2-2 and V is TRBV5-1, with 9 positions matching TRBD2. The V and J ends lost 0 bases and 1 base, in that order; junction bases with no gene match: 4. The length of the CDR3 is 17 residues. The germline CDR1 and CDR2 sequences are SGHRS and YFSETQ. CDR3 sequence (DNA): TGCGCCAGCAGCTTGGTGCCTAGCGGGAAGAACACCGGGGAGCTGTTTTTT. As protein: CASSLVPSGKNTGELFF.

The chain recombines TRBV5-1 with TRBJ1-2, with a weak D call TRBD1 (6 bases). This CDR3 spans 18 amino acids. Germline V lookup: CDR1 SGHRS, CDR2 YFSETQ. The V end was cut by 0 bases, the J end by 5 bases, with 23 bases between. The chain's CDR3 is CASSLGPQRLKGGYGYTF. CDR3 nucleotides: TGCGCCAGCAGCTTGGGGCCACAGAGACTCAAAGGGGGGTATGGCTACACCTTC.

This chain uses TRBV5-6 with TRBJ1-1; D gene uncertain. This CDR3 is 12 amino acids long. Deletions cut 7 bases from V and 4 bases from J, with 11 bases between. In germline, CDR1 is SGHDT, CDR2 YYEEEE. The chain's CDR3 is CASGTWRTEAFF. In DNA form, the CDR3 reads TGTGCCAGCGGTACGTGGCGCACTGAAGCTTTCTTT.

The chain employs TRBV6-5 and TRBJ2-7; 7 bases map to TRBD2. The CDR3 totals 14 residues. Per the germline V gene, CDR1 is MNHEY and CDR2 is SVGAGI. V shed 2 bases, J shed 3 bases, and the junction held 4 bases outside the gene matches. The CDR3 here is CASSYVGGDYEQYF. The DNA for the CDR3 is TGTGCCAGCAGTTACGTGGGGGGGGACTACGAGCAGTACTTC.

The chain recombines TRBV5-4 with TRBJ1-1; a weak D match, TRBD1 (6 bases). Trimming took 1 base from V and 6 from J, leaving 10 bases between them. This CDR3 has 13 amino acids. Per the germline V gene, CDR1 is SGHNT and CDR2 is YYREEE (reference sequence). CDR3: CASSLTGSAEAFF. As DNA, the CDR3 is TGTGCCAGCAGCTTGACAGGGAGCGCTGAAGCTTTCTTT. Full variable domain (outside the CDR3, taken from reference TRBV5-4 and TRBJ1-1): ETGVTQSPTHLIKTRGQQVTLRCSSQSGHNTVSWYQQALGQGPQFIFQYYREEENGRGNFPPRFSGLQFPNYSSELNVNALELDDSALYLCASSLTGSAEAFFGQGTRLTVV.

The chain recombines TRBV7-9 with TRBJ1-1; no clear D. CDR1 and CDR2 (germline): SEHNR, FQNEAQ (reference sequence). V shed 5 bases and J shed 7 bases, with 17 bases lying between them. The CDR3 spans 14 residues. The CDR3, as DNA: TGTGCCAGCAGCCCCCCAGCAGCTTACCTTGAAGCTTTCTTT. Protein product: CASSPPAAYLEAFF.

CDR3 DNA sequence: TGTGCCAGCAGCCCAAAACCGGGACTGGGAGAATACAATGAGCAGTTCTTC. Encoded protein: CASSPKPGLGEYNEQFF. The rearrangement joins TRBV7-3 to TRBJ2-1, with D possibly being TRBD2 (6 bases). Germline V CDR1 and CDR2: SGHTA, FQGTGA. There are 17 residues in the CDR3. V was shortened by 5 bases and J by 4 bases, with 21 bases between the two germline ends.

The V and J genes are TRBV27 and TRBJ1-4; D unclear. The CDR3 length is 15 residues. CDR1 is MNHEY and CDR2 is SMNVEV in the germline V gene (reference sequence). Trimming took off 1 base at V and 8 bases at J, with 14 bases between the two ends. The CDR3 spells CASSLLPHHGEKLFF. The CDR3 nucleotides are TGTGCCAGCAGTTTATTGCCCCATCACGGGGAAAAACTGTTTTTT.

This clone is categorized as large. The chain employs TRBV7-6 and TRBJ2-7; D ambiguous. V was pared by 4 bases and J by 2 bases, with 12 bases between. Germline V gene data show CDR1 as SGHVS and CDR2 as FNYEAQ. The CDR3 runs to 14 residues. CDR3 region: CASSSSLTPYEQYF. The CDR3 bases are TGTGCCAGCAGCTCATCGCTGACCCCCTACGAGCAGTACTTC. Based on the CDR3 plus reference TRBV7-6 and TRBJ2-7, the full variable domain is GAGVSQSPRYKVTKRGQDVALRCDPISGHVSLYWYRQALGQGPEFLTYFNYEAQQDKSGLPNDRFSAERPEGSISTLTIQRTEQRDSAMYRCASSSSLTPYEQYFGPGTRLTVT.

The chain combines TRBV5-5 with TRBJ1-1, with D possibly being TRBD1 (5 bases). CDR1 SGHKS and CDR2 YYEKEE come from the germline V gene (reference sequence). V lost 4 bases and J 0 bases, leaving 16 bases between the germline ends. This CDR3 is 16 amino acids long. The CDR3 here is CASSEGSGGLNTEAFF. CDR3 DNA sequence: TGTGCCAGCAGCGAAGGCAGCGGGGGTCTGAACACTGAAGCTTTCTTT.

The V and J genes are TRBV9 and TRBJ2-1; 10 nucleotides line up with TRBD1. The length of the CDR3 is 15 residues. J was trimmed by 6 bases and V by 0 bases; bases with no gene match: 3. Germline CDR1 reads SGDLS; CDR2 reads YYNGEE. The DNA for the CDR3 is TGTGCCAGCAGCGTAGGGGACAGGGGATCCAATGAGCAGTTCTTC. Residues: CASSVGDRGSNEQFF.

The chain employs TRBV29-1 and TRBJ2-3; D assignment may be TRBD1 or TRBD2 (5 bases each). This CDR3 comprises 13 residues. Germline CDR1 SQVTM, CDR2 ANQGSEA. V shed 8 bases and J shed 0 bases, with 12 bases lying between them. The CDR3 DNA reads TGCAGCTCATGGTGGGGGAGCACAGATACGCAGTATTTT. This gives the protein CSSWWGSTDTQYF.

The chain has TRBV10-3 and TRBJ2-5; 8 positions agree with TRBD2. Germline trimming cut 4 bases from V and 5 bases from J; bases unmatched to any gene: 12. Germline values: CDR1 ENHRY, CDR2 SYGVKD. CDR3 size: 16 residues. The CDR3, as DNA: TGTGCCATCAGTGCGGACTTTACCGGGACTAGGGAGACCCAGTACTTC. Protein product: CAISADFTGTRETQYF.

The chain employs TRBV9 and TRBJ2-2; tentative D call: TRBD2 (6 bases). Between the trimmed V and J ends, which lost 2 bases and 4 bases, there was a span of 15 bases. The length of the CDR3 is 16 residues. Germline values: CDR1 SGDLS, CDR2 YYNGEE. As DNA, the CDR3 is TGTGCCAGCAGCGTGTTAGCGGCCGGTGGCACCGGGGAGCTGTTTTTT. It translates to CASSVLAAGGTGELFF. The full variable domain, with the rest looked up from reference TRBV9 and TRBJ2-2, is DSGVTQTPKHLITATGQRVTLRCSPRSGDLSVYWYQQSLDQGLQFLIQYYNGEERAKGNILERFSAQQFPDLHSELNLSSLELGDSALYFCASSVLAAGGTGELFFGEGSRLTVL.

The chain joins TRBV11-2 to TRBJ2-5; D remains ambiguous. This CDR3 spans 9 amino acids. The V gene lost 1 base and the J gene lost 14 bases, with 5 bases spanning the gap. Germline V gene data show CDR1 as SGHAT and CDR2 as FQNNGV. Written as DNA, the CDR3 is TGTGCCAGCAGCTTAGGAAGATACTTC. Protein product: CASSLGRYF.

This chain uses TRBV7-9 with TRBJ2-5, with 11 nucleotides matching TRBD2. With V trimmed by 5 bases and J by 7 bases, 18 bases remained unmatched. Germline V gene sequence: CDR1 SEHNR, CDR2 FQNEAQ (reference sequence). CDR3 size: 18 residues. CDR3 bases: TGTGCCAGCAGCCGAGGGGCCGGGACTAGCGGAGGTTGGAGGACCCAGTACTTC. It yields the protein CASSRGAGTSGGWRTQYF.

The rearrangement uses TRBV7-9 and TRBJ1-4; D is perhaps TRBD1 (6 bases). Per the germline V gene, CDR1 is SEHNR and CDR2 is FQNEAQ (reference sequence). With 4 bases removed from V and 0 bases from J, the gap between germline ends came to 12 bases. The CDR3 is 16 residues long. CDR3 sequence: CASSSTGIPTNEKLFF. The CDR3 bases are TGTGCCAGCAGCTCCACAGGGATTCCAACTAATGAAAAACTGTTTTTT.

V is TRBV4-3 and J is TRBJ2-5, with D uncertain. V was cut by 0 bases and J by 1 base, with 9 bases left in between. The germline CDR1 and CDR2 sequences are LGHNA and YSLEER. The CDR3 is 15 residues long. The CDR3 sequence is CASSQDVRTQETQYF. Here the CDR3 DNA reads TGCGCCAGCAGCCAAGATGTACGTACCCAAGAGACCCAGTACTTC.

The V and J genes are TRBV11-3 and TRBJ2-1; 8 bases agree with TRBD2. The junction had 19 bases not matched to a gene; V was cut back by 5 bases and J by 7 bases. There are 18 residues in the CDR3. Germline-derived CDR1 and CDR2 are SGHNT and YENEEA. The CDR3 coding sequence is TGTGCCAGCAGCCCCGGCCTAGCGGGTGGAAGTTGGGGAAATGAGCAGTTCTTC. Encoded protein: CASSPGLAGGSWGNEQFF.

The chain has TRBV5-4 and TRBJ2-7; tentatively, D is TRBD1 (6 bases). The CDR3 runs to 16 residues. Between the trimmed V and J ends, which lost 6 bases and 5 bases, there was a span of 24 bases. Germline V CDR1 and CDR2: SGHNT, YYREEE (reference sequence). The CDR3 coding sequence is TGTGCCAGCACCAAACCAGGGGAAGTGGGGAGTCACGAGCAGTACTTC. Protein: CASTKPGEVGSHEQYF. Drawing the rest from reference TRBV5-4 and TRBJ2-7, the complete variable domain is ETGVTQSPTHLIKTRGQQVTLRCSSQSGHNTVSWYQQALGQGPQFIFQYYREEENGRGNFPPRFSGLQFPNYSSELNVNALELDDSALYLCASTKPGEVGSHEQYFGPGTRLTVT.

The genes are TRBV30 and TRBJ1-1; D may be TRBD1 (5 bases). V gave up 3 bases and J gave up 1 base, with 24 bases separating them. In germline, CDR1 is GTSNPN, CDR2 SVGIG (reference sequence). The CDR3 has 18 amino acids. The DNA of the CDR3 is TGTGCCTGGAGCCCCCCAGGGCAGGGTAGGATTGGGAACACTGAAGCTTTCTTT. Amino acids: CAWSPPGQGRIGNTEAFF.

The rearrangement joins TRBV27 to TRBJ2-1, with a tentative D call TRBD2 (7 bases). The CDR3 runs to 15 residues. V was clipped by 7 bases and J by 7 bases, with 20 bases between them. Germline-derived CDR1 and CDR2 are MNHEY and SMNVEV (reference sequence). The CDR3 DNA reads TGTGCCAGCAATGCAAGGGGGGGCCGGAAAAATGAGCAGTTCTTC. It specifies CASNARGGRKNEQFF.

The rearrangement links TRBV9 to TRBJ1-5, with a possible D match to TRBD1 (6 bases). CDR3 length: 14 residues. V was cut by 2 bases and J by 3 bases, with 9 bases left in between. The V gene's germline CDR1 is SGDLS and CDR2 YYNGEE. The CDR3 DNA sequence: TGTGCCAGCAGCGTCCGGGACAACAATCAGCCCCAGCATTTT. It yields the protein CASSVRDNNQPQHF.

By frequency in the sample, this clone is medium-sized. The chain employs TRBV7-8 and TRBJ2-2; 12 bases are a match to TRBD2. The V and J ends lost 2 bases and 6 bases, in that order; junction bases with no gene match: 4. Germline V gene lookup returns CDR1 SGHVS and CDR2 FQNEAQ. CDR3 length: 16 amino acids. In DNA, the CDR3 is TGTGCCAGCAGCTTACGACTAGCGGGAGAAGCCGGGGAGCTGTTTTTT. It yields the protein CASSLRLAGEAGELFF.

J is TRBJ2-3 and V is TRBV6-1; either TRBD1 or TRBD2 may fit D (5 bases each). This CDR3 comprises 13 residues. The germline CDR1 and CDR2 sequences are MNHNS and SASEGT. Trimming pared 6 bases from V and 11 bases from J, leaving 18 bases between. In DNA, the CDR3 is TGTGCCAGCAGCGAGAAACCTAGAGGGGAGCAGTATTTT. This translates into CASSEKPRGEQYF.

In its sample, this clone was seen a few times. The CDR3 DNA reads TGCGCCAGCAGGGAAACAGGGGGTCAAAGCAATCAGCCCCAGCATTTT. This codes for CASRETGGQSNQPQHF. The chain is built from TRBV4-1 and TRBJ1-5, with 8 nucleotides matching TRBD1. With 6 bases clipped from V and 1 base from J, the junction kept 8 bases outside the gene matches. The CDR3 spans 16 residues. Looked up from germline, CDR1 is MGHRA and CDR2 is YSYEKL.

The chain links TRBV4-2 to TRBJ2-1; 9 bases match TRBD1. Germline V gene data show CDR1 as LGHNA and CDR2 as YNFKEQ. The CDR3 spans 15 residues. The trim removed 4 bases at V and 4 bases at J, leaving 5 bases unmatched. In nucleotides, the CDR3 is TGTGCCAGCAGCCCGGGACAGGGAGAGTACAATGAGCAGTTCTTC. Protein sequence: CASSPGQGEYNEQFF.

The rearrangement links TRBV28 to TRBJ1-2; no clear D gene. Trimming took off 3 bases at V and 8 bases at J, with 28 bases between the two ends. The CDR3 has 18 amino acids. Germline assignment: CDR1 MDHEN and CDR2 SYDVKM. In DNA, the CDR3 is TGTGCCAGCAGTTTGGGCAGCTCTACTCCCCTTCCCGCTAGGGGCTACACCTTC. This gives the protein CASSLGSSTPLPARGYTF.

This clone appeared once. The rearrangement links TRBV11-3 to TRBJ2-7, with a tentative D call TRBD2 (6 bases). The CDR3 spans 13 residues. Between the trimmed V and J ends, which lost 6 bases and 2 bases, there was a span of 11 bases. Germline CDR1 and CDR2: SGHNT and YENEEA. The CDR3 here is CASSRDSTYEQYF. The CDR3 DNA reads as TGTGCCAGCAGTCGGGACTCTACCTACGAGCAGTACTTC.